This T cell receptor (beta chain) was observed in a study of T-cell reconstitution after alpha-beta-depleted transplantation in children. Broader study findings: Where some patients showed high TCRbeta diversity at day 60, it came from recipient T cells and thymic progenitors that had survived. Several hundred expanded graft clones reportedly gave rise to the alpha-beta T cells present about two months after transplant. The authors attributed T-cell counts and diversity one year after transplant mostly to newly produced T cells.

The TCRbeta library incorporated unique molecular identifiers. TCRdb processed the PCR reads anew with MiXCR; each CDR3 protein has one entry. Of about 1,000,000 distinct CDR3 sequences in the sample, about 29% were seen once. The ends lost 0 bases at V and 8 bases at J; junction bases unmatched: 6. Germline V gives CDR1 SSHAT, CDR2 FNYEAQ (reference sequence). This CDR3 has 15 residues. With respect to this clonotype: What it binds is not known.

The chain couples TRBV7-7 to TRBJ2-1; the match to TRBD2 covers 8 bases. The sequenced sample was PBMCs, mostly from graft donor cells, obtained 360 days after TCRalphabeta/CD19-depleted stem cell transplant. This clonotype was obtained from a boy in the first two years of life who had a stem cell transplant for SCID, so the T cells may come from the graft donor. CDR3 DNA: TGTGCCAGCAGCTTAGCGCGGGGGGCATCCCATGAGCAGTTCTTC. The encoded protein is CASSLARGASHEQFF.